This TCR beta chain comes out of a study of blood T cells in healthy people across ages. The CDR3 totals 18 residues. Germline V gives CDR1 DFQATT, CDR2 SNEGSKA (reference sequence). Trimming cost V 0 bases and J 0 bases; bases outside gene matches: 8. It was with a sample-barcoded 5' primer and a J-beta primer mix that a second PCR of roughly 7 to 12 cycles was run. MiXCR, applied by TCRdb to the 5' RACE reads, yields one record per CDR3 protein. This table holds about 1.8 million distinct CDR3 sequences, about 50% found once. RNA extraction gave at least 5.5 micrograms of total RNA per sample. Whole-study findings and limits: Both naive CD4+ cell counts and diversity were greater in long-lived donors than in aged donors.

On this clonotype: The antigen remains unidentified.

Input material: blood. This receptor was obtained from a woman in her forties in good health. This rearrangement joins TRBV20-1 to TRBJ2-1; 10 nucleotides line up with TRBD2. The DNA for the CDR3 is TGCAGTGCTAGAGACCGTCTAGCGGGGGCCTACTCCTACAATGAGCAGTTCTTC. Encoded protein: CSARDRLAGAYSYNEQFF.